Following are 27 T cell receptor beta chains from one sample sequenced in a study of cytotoxic CD8 clonotypes in ibrutinib-treated CLL. This table comes from immunoSEQ multiplex PCR, and its TCRdb copy is limited to in-frame clones, with some not included. The sample comprises about 140,000 clones, 70% to 90% of which are singletons, and roughly 7.2% rests with the top ten. The starting material was PBMCs, obtained after 36 months of ibrutinib treatment. The receptors derive from a human donor with chronic lymphocytic leukemia.

This CDR3 reads CASSFRGHSGANVLTF. The CDR3 DNA is TGTGCCAGCAGCTTCCGTGGACACTCTGGGGCCAACGTCCTGACTTTC. The gene calls are TRBV7-8 and TRBJ2-6; weak D call: TRBD1 (5 bases). Trimming took off 3 bases at V and 0 bases at J, with 9 bases between the two ends. The CDR3 sequence is 16 residues long. From germline, CDR1 is SGHVS and CDR2 FQNEAQ. The full variable domain, completed using reference TRBV7-8 and TRBJ2-6, is GAGVSQSPRYKVAKRGQDVALRCDPISGHVSLFWYQQALGQGPEFLTYFQNEAQLDKSGLPSDRFFAERPEGSVSTLKIQRTQQEDSAVYLCASSFRGHSGANVLTFGAGSRLTVL.

This chain uses TRBV16 with TRBJ2-3; D is ambiguous. Germline loops: CDR1 KGHSY, CDR2 FQNENV. The ends were cut back, 3 bases at V and 5 bases at J, with 6 bases in the middle. The CDR3 contains 12 residues. The CDR3 bases are TGTGCCAGCAGCCAGGGTGGAGATACGCAGTATTTT. Residues: CASSQGGDTQYF.

The chain uses TRBV6-6 and TRBJ1-1; TRBD1 aligns across 7 bases. The CDR3 consists of 15 residues. In germline, CDR1 is MNHNY, CDR2 SVGAGI (reference sequence). V trimming: 6 bases; J trimming: 0 bases; junction bases outside the gene matches: 7. CDR3 coding DNA: TGTGCCAGCAGCCACGGACAGGCCATGAACACTGAAGCTTTCTTT. This encodes CASSHGQAMNTEAFF.

The genes are TRBV5-6 and TRBJ1-2; D perhaps matches TRBD1 (6 bases). CDR3 length equals 15 residues. Looked up from germline, CDR1 is SGHDT and CDR2 is YYEEEE. V was trimmed by 4 bases and J by 10 bases, leaving 23 bases between them. The CDR3 is CASSGRNRQALFYTF. The CDR3 coding sequence is TGTGCCAGCAGCGGACGAAACAGACAGGCTTTGTTCTACACCTTC. Together with reference TRBV5-6 and TRBJ1-2, the CDR3 gives the full variable domain: DAGVTQSPTHLIKTRGQQVTLRCSPKSGHDTVSWYQQALGQGPQFIFQYYEEEERQRGNFPDRFSGHQFPNYSSELNVNALLLGDSALYLCASSGRNRQALFYTFGSGTRLTVV.

This clone was picked up one time. CDR3 amino acids: CASSLVEGLAGFNEQFF. The CDR3 DNA follows: TGCGCCAGCAGCTTGGTAGAGGGGCTAGCGGGTTTTAATGAGCAGTTCTTC. The chain uses TRBV5-1 and TRBJ2-1; 8 nucleotides match TRBD2. V shed 0 bases, J shed 7 bases, and the junction held 12 bases outside the gene matches. This CDR3 comprises 17 residues. Germline CDR1 SGHRS, CDR2 YFSETQ.

The V call is TRBV11-2, the J call TRBJ1-3, with D tentatively TRBD1 (5 bases). The CDR3 extends over 16 amino acids. Germline V gene sequence: CDR1 SGHAT, CDR2 FQNNGV. V lost 1 base and J lost 2, with 12 bases in between. The CDR3 nucleotides read TGTGCCAGCAGCTTAGGATCAGGGTTTGCTGGAAACACCATATATTTT. It is translated as CASSLGSGFAGNTIYF. Based on the CDR3 plus reference TRBV11-2 and TRBJ1-3, the full variable domain is EAGVAQSPRYKIIEKRQSVAFWCNPISGHATLYWYQQILGQGPKLLIQFQNNGVVDDSQLPKDRFSAERLKGVDSTLKIQPAKLEDSAVYLCASSLGSGFAGNTIYFGEGSWLTVV.

The chain uses TRBV19 and TRBJ1-1; D is uncertain. V lost 3 bases to trimming and J lost 0 bases, with 11 bases between them. Germline CDR1 reads LNHDA; CDR2 reads SQIVND (reference sequence). This CDR3 spans 15 amino acids. The CDR3 sequence is CASSIGRGMNTEAFF. In nucleotides, the CDR3 is TGTGCCAGTAGTATTGGGCGCGGCATGAACACTGAAGCTTTCTTT.

This clone has a handful of counts. The chain recombines TRBV19 with TRBJ2-5; the match to TRBD2 covers 12 bases. Germline trimming cut 7 bases from V and 6 bases from J; bases unmatched to any gene: 6. Germline values: CDR1 LNHDA, CDR2 SQIVND (reference sequence). The CDR3 is made up of 14 amino acids. The CDR3 DNA is TGTGCCAGTATGTCTAGCGGGAGGGCTCAGACCCAGTACTTC. Translation: CASMSSGRAQTQYF.

Only a few counts were recorded for this clone. V usage is TRBV7-9 and J usage is TRBJ1-5; D not certain. The CDR3 extends over 12 amino acids. Trimming shortened V by 3 bases and J by 2 bases, and 2 bases separated the two germline ends. The germline gives CDR1 SEHNR, CDR2 FQNEAQ (reference sequence). In nucleotides, the CDR3 is TGTGCCAGCAGCTTTGGCAATCAGCCCCAGCATTTT. Translated: CASSFGNQPQHF.

This clone was counted once. This sequence joins TRBV10-2 and TRBJ2-3; the match to TRBD2 covers 9 bases. V trimming: 0 bases; J trimming: 2 bases; junction bases outside the gene matches: 12. CDR1 is WSHSY and CDR2 is SAAADI in the germline V gene. The CDR3 runs 19 residues. CDR3 loop: CASSESSTSGALATDTQYF. DNA of the CDR3: TGCGCCAGCAGTGAGTCTTCGACTAGCGGAGCCTTGGCCACAGATACGCAGTATTTT.

The chain recombines TRBV2 with TRBJ2-3; D remains ambiguous. Trimming removed 8 bases at V and 6 bases at J, with 15 bases between. CDR3 length equals 13 residues. Germline-derived CDR1 and CDR2 are SNHLY and FYNNEI. The CDR3 sequence: CASPRTPPDTQYF. The CDR3 region has the DNA TGTGCCAGCCCGCGTACCCCCCCGGATACGCAGTATTTT.

V and J are TRBV19 and TRBJ1-5; tentatively, D is TRBD1 (5 bases). The CDR3 spans 15 residues. V lost 0 bases, J lost 4 bases, and 10 bases lay in between. Germline V gene data show CDR1 as LNHDA and CDR2 as SQIVND (reference sequence). This chain's CDR3 is CASSIDLTANQPQHF. CDR3 nucleotides: TGTGCCAGTAGTATAGATCTGACAGCTAATCAGCCCCAGCATTTT. The variable domain in full, with the rest retrieved from reference TRBV19 and TRBJ1-5, is DGGITQSPKYLFRKEGQNVTLSCEQNLNHDAMYWYRQDPGQGLRLIYYSQIVNDFQKGDIAEGYSVSREKKESFPLTVTSAQKNPTAFYLCASSIDLTANQPQHFGDGTRLSIL.

This clone came up once. V usage is TRBV30 and J usage is TRBJ2-7, with D perhaps TRBD1 or TRBD2 (6 bases each). V was trimmed by 0 bases and J by 8 bases, leaving 23 bases between them. The CDR3 sequence is 16 residues long. The germline CDR1 and CDR2 sequences are GTSNPN and SVGIG (reference sequence). CDR3 loop: CAWSVGVGGGYTKQYF. CDR3 coding DNA: TGTGCCTGGAGTGTCGGTGTCGGAGGGGGGTACACCAAGCAGTACTTC.

This sequence joins TRBV18 and TRBJ1-1; no clear D gene. Germline loops: CDR1 KGHSH, CDR2 LQKENI. The V gene lost 2 bases and the J gene lost 1 base, with 11 bases spanning the gap. The CDR3 covers 15 residues. In DNA form, the CDR3 reads TGTGCCAGCTCACCATACCGGGGATGGAACACTGAAGCTTTCTTT. Translating it yields CASSPYRGWNTEAFF.

The chain combines TRBV4-1 with TRBJ2-3, with 10 bases lining up with TRBD1. In germline, CDR1 is MGHRA, CDR2 YSYEKL. The CDR3 has 17 amino acids. After removal of 1 base from V and 2 bases from J, the junction contained 6 bases not matched to a gene. DNA for the CDR3: TGCGCCAGCAGCCAAGGCGACAGGGGGCGTTCCACAGATACGCAGTATTTT. Translation gives CASSQGDRGRSTDTQYF.

This chain connects TRBV30 to TRBJ1-2, with TRBD1 as a possible D gene (6 bases). Trimming took 5 bases from V and 0 from J, leaving 19 bases between them. This CDR3 contains 16 residues. Germline loops: CDR1 GTSNPN, CDR2 SVGIG (reference sequence). In DNA form, the CDR3 reads TGTGCCTGGGCGAGGACAGCGAACCCCGCTAACTATGGCTACACCTTC. This encodes CAWARTANPANYGYTF.

The chain is built from TRBV5-1 and TRBJ2-1; D gene ambiguous. Germline values: CDR1 SGHRS, CDR2 YFSETQ. The V and J ends lost 0 bases and 12 bases respectively, with 16 bases between them. This CDR3 spans 14 amino acids. The CDR3 loop reads CASSLDYNTLGQFF. In nucleotides, the CDR3 is TGCGCCAGCAGCTTGGATTACAATACGCTAGGGCAGTTCTTC.

The chain links TRBV9 to TRBJ1-4, with D possibly being TRBD1 (5 bases). The germline V gene encodes CDR1 SGDLS and CDR2 YYNGEE. Trimming removed 1 base at V and 6 bases at J, with 13 bases between. The CDR3 loop spans 15 amino acids. The CDR3 nucleotides read TGTGCCAGCAGCGTACGTGAGGGGAGAGATGAAAAACTGTTTTTT. It codes for CASSVREGRDEKLFF.

This chain links TRBV2 with TRBJ2-7; 9 nucleotides agree with TRBD1. CDR1 is SNHLY and CDR2 is FYNNEI in the germline V gene. The CDR3 runs 13 residues. V shed 10 bases, J shed 4 bases, and the junction held 8 bases outside the gene matches. CDR3 in DNA: TGTGCCAATGGCCGGGACAGGGAATACGAGCAGTACTTC. It codes for CANGRDREYEQYF.

The chain has TRBV18 and TRBJ2-4, with 7 bases lining up with TRBD2. The CDR3 is 14 residues long. V shed 1 base and J 8 bases; nucleotides not matched to a gene: 5. Germline V gives CDR1 KGHSH, CDR2 LQKENI. This CDR3 reads CASSPQEGRDIQYF. CDR3 coding DNA: TGTGCCAGCTCACCACAGGAGGGGAGGGACATTCAGTACTTC.

This chain joins TRBV5-1 and TRBJ1-2; no reliable D call. CDR3 length: 15 amino acids. V lost 0 bases and J lost 4, with 13 bases in between. The germline CDR1 and CDR2 sequences are SGHRS and YFSETQ. The DNA for the CDR3 is TGCGCCAGCAGCTTGGCGGCCACGAGGAGCTATGGCTACACCTTC. This sequence encodes CASSLAATRSYGYTF.

This sequence joins TRBV5-1 and TRBJ1-1; D is perhaps TRBD1 (5 bases). The CDR3 length is 15 residues. Germline V gene lookup returns CDR1 SGHRS and CDR2 YFSETQ. The V end lost 1 base, the J end lost 1 base, and 11 bases lay between the germline ends. DNA for the CDR3: TGCGCCAGCAGCTTGATGAGGACACCGAACACTGAAGCTTTCTTT. Amino acids: CASSLMRTPNTEAFF.

The V call is TRBV5-4, the J call TRBJ1-2; 7 bases are shared with TRBD1. CDR1 is SGHNT, CDR2 YYREEE, per germline (reference sequence). The trim removed 4 bases at V and 4 bases at J, leaving 19 bases unmatched. The CDR3 spans 18 residues. The CDR3 DNA reads as TGTGCCAGCAGCGGACTCAGAATGGACAAAGGGGGCGGCTATGGCTACACCTTC. It codes for CASSGLRMDKGGGYGYTF.

This clone was found once. CDR3 loop: CSVEVRGEKNIQYF. CDR3 in DNA: TGCAGCGTTGAAGTGCGGGGGGAAAAAAACATTCAGTACTTC. The chain has TRBV29-1 and TRBJ2-4, with 8 bases aligning to TRBD2. The CDR3 runs to 14 residues. J was trimmed by 4 bases and V by 1 base; bases with no gene match: 3. Looked up from germline, CDR1 is SQVTM and CDR2 is ANQGSEA.

The CDR3 loop is CASSKTFRGIDSPLHF. As DNA, the CDR3 is TGTGCCAGCAGTAAGACTTTCAGGGGGATCGATTCACCCCTCCACTTT. The gene calls are TRBV11-3 and TRBJ1-6, with 7 positions matching TRBD1. V shed 6 bases and J 8 bases; nucleotides not matched to a gene: 13. Germline lookup yields CDR1 SGHNT and CDR2 YENEEA. The CDR3 has 16 residues.

CDR3 bases: TGTGCCTGGACCAAGGGACAGCCGGGGATGGATCAGCCCCAGCATTTT. Translation: CAWTKGQPGMDQPQHF. This rearrangement joins TRBV30 to TRBJ1-5; 7 positions agree with TRBD1. The CDR3 is made up of 16 amino acids. Germline V gives CDR1 GTSNPN, CDR2 SVGIG (reference sequence). The V and J ends lost 4 bases and 5 bases, in that order; junction bases with no gene match: 14.

The chain couples TRBV7-9 to TRBJ2-5; a possible D gene is TRBD2 (5 bases). From germline, CDR1 is SEHNR and CDR2 FQNEAQ (reference sequence). The CDR3 has 12 residues. The V end lost 5 bases, the J end lost 5 bases, and 9 bases lay between the germline ends. CDR3 residues: CASSVPGETQYF. The CDR3 region has the DNA TGTGCCAGCAGCGTCCCGGGGGAGACCCAGTACTTC.